Listed here are 14 T cell receptor beta chains from one sample, sequenced in a study of read filtering for tumor transcriptome and immune sequencing. This library used around 400 ng RNA and molecular barcoded adaptors spanning alpha/delta and beta/gamma chains. TCRdb reanalysed the reads using MiXCR and keeps one entry per CDR3 protein. The repertoire holds about 23,000 distinct CDR3 sequences, with around 13% as singletons. Specimen: a population of CD138-negative cells sorted from bone marrow. These receptors were collected from a donor at least 40 years old with multiple myeloma.

As concerns this clonotype: A much larger clonotype is one base distant, so this may be a read error. The chain is built from TRBV28 and TRBJ2-3, with D perhaps matching TRBD2 (5 bases). Germline-derived CDR1 and CDR2 are MDHEN and SYDVKM. This CDR3 comprises 12 residues. V lost 4 bases to trimming and J lost 4 bases, with 6 bases between them. The CDR3 spells CASSSSSDTQYF. Written as DNA, the CDR3 is TGTGCCAGCAGTTCTAGCTCAGATACGCAGTATTTT.

This clonotype came up many times. The chain joins TRBV7-3 to TRBJ2-1; a possible D gene is TRBD2 (6 bases). Germline V gene sequence: CDR1 SGHTA, CDR2 FQGTGA. There are 16 residues in the CDR3. With 5 bases removed from V and 1 base from J, the gap between germline ends came to 15 bases. The CDR3 region is CASSRKAGTSYNEQFF. The CDR3 DNA sequence: TGTGCCAGCAGCAGGAAGGCTGGGACTTCCTACAATGAGCAGTTCTTC.

This clonotype has ten or more counts. The chain carries TRBV20-1 and TRBJ2-1; D perhaps matches TRBD1 (5 bases). The germline gives CDR1 DFQATT, CDR2 SNEGSKA (reference sequence). The CDR3 loop spans 12 amino acids. Deletions cut 1 base from V and 9 bases from J, with 10 bases between. For the CDR3, the DNA is TGCAGTGCTAGAGGAAGGGGTTTTGAGCAGTTCTTC. Amino acids: CSARGRGFEQFF.

This clonotype was seen at least ten times. The rearrangement joins TRBV20-1 to TRBJ2-1, with D possibly TRBD1 on 5 matching bases. V dropped 0 bases and J dropped 0 bases, with 18 bases sitting between them. The germline V gene encodes CDR1 DFQATT and CDR2 SNEGSKA (reference sequence). The CDR3 is 18 amino acids. This chain's CDR3 is CSARDLGRQRSSYNEQFF. The CDR3 DNA is TGCAGTGCTAGAGATTTGGGGCGGCAGCGCAGCTCCTACAATGAGCAGTTCTTC.

This clonotype was seen at least ten times. The chain carries TRBV24-1 and TRBJ2-3, with 8 bases fitting TRBD1. After removal of 7 bases from V and 5 bases from J, the junction contained 13 bases not matched to a gene. CDR1 is KGHDR, CDR2 SFDVKD, per germline. The CDR3 has 16 amino acids. CDR3 protein: CATSDTPDRARDTQYF. CDR3 in DNA: TGTGCCACCAGCGATACACCGGACAGGGCAAGAGATACGCAGTATTTT.

This clonotype appeared many times. This chain connects TRBV6-5 to TRBJ1-1, with 7 nucleotides matching TRBD1. CDR1 and CDR2 (germline): MNHEY, SVGAGI. V lost 6 bases to trimming and J lost 6 bases; unmatched junction nucleotides: 10. This CDR3 contains 14 residues. In nucleotides, the CDR3 is TGTGCCAGCAGGGAGACAGGGCTAAAGGCTGAAGCTTTCTTT. It specifies CASRETGLKAEAFF.

The table lists this clonotype with many counts. V and J are TRBV7-6 and TRBJ2-2; 9 bases agree with TRBD1. The CDR3 covers 18 residues. Germline V gives CDR1 SGHVS, CDR2 FNYEAQ. The V segment lost 0 bases and the J segment 4 bases; nucleotides outside the gene matches: 9. The CDR3 loop reads CASSLATGQGGVTGELFF. In DNA form, the CDR3 reads TGTGCCAGCAGCTTAGCGACGGGACAGGGCGGTGTCACCGGGGAGCTGTTTTTT.

This clonotype was counted at least ten times. The chain links TRBV4-1 to TRBJ2-7, with unresolved D. V was shortened by 4 bases and J by 0 bases, with 13 bases between the two germline ends. Germline V gene data show CDR1 as MGHRA and CDR2 as YSYEKL. The CDR3 consists of 15 residues. The CDR3 here is CASSPSGPGSYEQYF. In nucleotides, the CDR3 is TGCGCCAGCAGCCCCTCTGGGCCTGGCTCCTACGAGCAGTACTTC.

In this sample, this clonotype turned up many times. The CDR3: CATGQGSGYTQYF. CDR3 DNA sequence: TGTGCCACCGGGCAGGGTTCAGGGTATACGCAGTATTTT. This chain connects TRBV24-1 to TRBJ2-3; a weak D match, TRBD1 (5 bases). Trimming took 9 bases from V and 7 from J, leaving 16 bases between them. Germline CDR1 reads KGHDR; CDR2 reads SFDVKD. The CDR3 is 13 residues long.

Of note for this clonotype: One junction end disagrees with the germline gene, perhaps due to a read error. This rearrangement joins TRBV20-1 to TRBJ1-1; perhaps TRBD1 as D (6 bases). The CDR3 has 13 amino acids. Germline CDR1 and CDR2: DFQATT and SNEGSKA (reference sequence). The CDR3 DNA reads as TGCAGTGCTAGGGGGGCCATCCTCACTGTAGCTTTCTTT. This sequence encodes CSARGAILTVAFF.

This clonotype showed up many times. The rearrangement joins TRBV30 to TRBJ2-3, with D unresolved. The CDR3 covers 13 residues. Germline V gene lookup returns CDR1 GTSNPN and CDR2 SVGIG (reference sequence). V lost 2 bases and J lost 3, with 9 bases in between. The CDR3 nucleotides are TGTGCCTGGAGTCCGGAAAGGACAGATACGCAGTATTTT. Translation gives CAWSPERTDTQYF.

The sample holds a few counts of this clonotype. This likely came from a read error, as a far larger clone is one base away. No conserved phenylalanine or tryptophan is present at the end of the CDR3, so a read error is the likely explanation. The chain employs TRBV6-5 and TRBJ2-7, with a tentative D call TRBD1 (6 bases). Germline CDR1 MNHEY, CDR2 SVGAGI. The CDR3 runs 15 residues. Deletions cut 6 bases from V and 3 bases from J, with 18 bases between. DNA for the CDR3: TGTGCCAGCAGGGATCCCGAGACAGGTCACTACGAGCAGTACCTC. Translation: CASRDPETGHYEQYL.

The rearrangement links TRBV28 to TRBJ1-3; D unresolved. Per germline, CDR1 MDHEN and CDR2 SYDVKM. The CDR3 is 15 residues long. Trimming took 7 bases from V and 0 from J, leaving 13 bases between them. The CDR3 is CASTIDGSSGNTIYF. The CDR3 DNA follows: TGTGCCAGCACCATAGACGGGAGCTCTGGAAACACCATATATTTT.

In its sample, this clonotype was seen many times. The genes are TRBV7-9 and TRBJ2-1; the D gene is possibly TRBD1 (6 bases). CDR1 is SEHNR and CDR2 is FQNEAQ in the germline V gene (reference sequence). The CDR3 contains 14 residues. With 2 bases removed from V and 5 bases from J, the gap between germline ends came to 10 bases. In DNA, the CDR3 is TGTGCCAGCAGCTTAACAGGGTACGACAATGAGCAGTTCTTC. Translated, it gives CASSLTGYDNEQFF.